What follows describes a single T cell receptor beta chain. This record comes from a study of OX40 agonist ivuxolimab in advanced cancers. Only in-frame clones appear in the TCRdb table, and some are missing; sequencing was by immunoSEQ multiplex PCR. The profile covers approximately 77,000 clones, with over 80% appearing a single time and 0.53% taken by the ten largest. The CDR3 is 13 amino acids. Germline V gene sequence: CDR1 LNHDA, CDR2 SQIVND (reference sequence). The V and J ends lost 3 bases and 1 base respectively, with 6 bases between them. The chain uses TRBV19 and TRBJ1-1; D not certain. The clonotype originates from an adult with an advanced solid tumor such as melanoma, head and neck, liver or kidney cancer. This specimen consisted of CD4+ or CD8+ T cells sorted from blood, obtained in a trial of the OX40 agonist ivuxolimab. This CDR3 is CASSINRNTEAFF. Written as DNA, the CDR3 is TGTGCCAGTAGTATCAACAGGAACACTGAAGCTTTCTTT.